The clone carrying this T cell receptor beta chain was detected only a few times. The antigen is undetermined. The data derive from a study of beta chain features in type 1 diabetes. Study-wide results and caveats: Patients with Type 1 diabetes showed moderately but significantly shorter TCRB CDR3s in all four CD4+ subsets.

CDR1 and CDR2 from the germline V gene are SGHVS and FQNEAQ. V dropped 5 bases and J dropped 7; count of bases not matched to a gene: 17. The CDR3 is 18 amino acids. Averaging approximately 120 mL, one heparinised blood draw came from each individual donor. All of the isolated RNA was reverse transcribed, so expressed TCRB transcripts were sequenced. Sequencing of naive, central memory and regulatory T cell samples gave an average of roughly 3.5 million reads. Data came from immunoSEQ multiplex PCR; TCRdb stores just in-frame clones and leaves some out. The repertoire holds roughly 350,000 clones, over 8.5% seen once, with approximately 0.55% in the top ten.

The TCR comes from a man aged 30 to 39 with type 1 diabetes. The genes are TRBV7-8 and TRBJ2-4; 10 bases agree with TRBD2. Sequencing used central memory CD4+ T cells from blood. CDR3 in amino acids: CASSPAPVTSGIGNIQYF. The CDR3 DNA reads as TGTGCCAGCAGCCCGGCCCCCGTTACTAGCGGGATAGGGAACATTCAGTACTTC.